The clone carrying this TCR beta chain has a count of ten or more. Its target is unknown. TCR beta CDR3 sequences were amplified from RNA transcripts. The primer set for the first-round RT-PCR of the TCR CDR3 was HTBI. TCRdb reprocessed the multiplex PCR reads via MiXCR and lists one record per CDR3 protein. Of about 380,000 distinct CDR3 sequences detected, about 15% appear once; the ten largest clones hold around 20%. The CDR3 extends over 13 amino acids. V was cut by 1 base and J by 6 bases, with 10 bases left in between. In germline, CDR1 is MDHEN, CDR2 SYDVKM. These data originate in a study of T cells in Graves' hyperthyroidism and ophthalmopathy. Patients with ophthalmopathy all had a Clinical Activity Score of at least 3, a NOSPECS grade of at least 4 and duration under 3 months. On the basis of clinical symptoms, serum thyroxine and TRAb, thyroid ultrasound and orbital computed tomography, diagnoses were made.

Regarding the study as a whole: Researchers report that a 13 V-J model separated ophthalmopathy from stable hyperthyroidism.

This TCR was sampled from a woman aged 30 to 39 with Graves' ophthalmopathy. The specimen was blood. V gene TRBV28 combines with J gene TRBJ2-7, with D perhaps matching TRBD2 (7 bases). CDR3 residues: CASSLSGGREQYF. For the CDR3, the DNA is TGTGCCAGCAGTTTATCCGGGGGGCGCGAGCAGTACTTC. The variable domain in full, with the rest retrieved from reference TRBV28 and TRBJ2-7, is DVKVTQSSRYLVKRTGEKVFLECVQDMDHENMFWYRQDPGLGLRLIYFSYDVKMKEKGDIPEGYSVSREKKERFSLILESASTNQTSMYLCASSLSGGREQYFGPGTRLTVT.